Listed below are T cell receptor beta chains from one sample, sequenced in a study of T cells after yellow fever vaccination. One entry per CDR3 protein, called by TCRdb with MiXCR from the 5' RACE reads. In the table there are about 330,000 distinct CDR3 sequences, 7% to 10% of which are singletons. The input for sequencing was PBMCs, taken about 41 days after the first yellow fever vaccination. The receptors were gathered from a man aged 18 to 29 who received the YFV17D yellow fever vaccine. Each CDR3 is given with its conserved first and last residue. The order of the fields is V gene, CDR3 length, clone size, J gene, D gene, CDR3 DNA, CDR3 protein. A D gene is named only where the DNA matches it firmly. For some rows the clone size is stated as once, few or many, or as a class when expanded; others skip it.

TRBV25-1	14	few	TRBJ1-1	TRBD1	TGTGCCAGCTCCCCAGGACAGGCAACCACGATAGCTTTCTTT	CASSPGQATTIAFF
TRBV5-1	15	.	TRBJ1-2	.	TGCGCCAGCAGCTTGGGGGCAGCTATAAACTATGGCTACACCTTC	CASSLGAAINYGYTF
TRBV7-2	13	many	TRBJ2-5	TRBD2	TGTGCCAGCAGGCCTAGCGGGGTCGAGACCCAGTACTTC	CASRPSGVETQYF
TRBV9	13	few	TRBJ2-3	.	TGTGCCAGCAGCTCGATTGCTCCAGATACGCAGTATTTT	CASSSIAPDTQYF
TRBV20-1	13	few	TRBJ2-1	.	TGCAGTGCCTATGGCCCTGATTACAATGAGCAGTTCTTC	CSAYGPDYNEQFF
TRBV7-2	12	many	TRBJ1-1	.	TGTGCCAGCAGCATAAGTTCCACTGAAGCTTTCTTT	CASSISSTEAFF
TRBV5-1	13	.	TRBJ2-5	.	TGCGCCAGCGGGTCTGGGGAGCAAGAGACCCAGTACTTC	CASGSGEQETQYF
TRBV7-9	14	few	TRBJ1-5	.	TGTGCCAGCAGCTTAGAGGGTGGGGCTCAGCCCCAGCATTTT	CASSLEGGAQPQHF
TRBV3-1	12	.	TRBJ2-3	.	TGTGCCAGCAGCCAAACAGGGGATACGCAGTATTTT	CASSQTGDTQYF
TRBV19	13	.	TRBJ1-6	.	TGTGCCAGTAGTGCAGTCAATAATTCACCCCTCCACTTT	CASSAVNNSPLHF
TRBV9	16	few	TRBJ2-5	TRBD2	TGTGCCAGCAGCTTAGCCGGGACTAGCGGGGTTGAGACCCAGTACTTC	CASSLAGTSGVETQYF
TRBV5-1	13	few	TRBJ2-1	.	TGCGCCAGCAGTTTCCCCGAGCAGGACGAGCAGTTCTTC	CASSFPEQDEQFF
TRBV12-3/TRBV12-4	13	many	TRBJ1-6	.	TGTGCCAGCAGTTTTGGGGGTGATTCACCCCTCCACTTT	CASSFGGDSPLHF
TRBV20-1	13	few	TRBJ1-2	TRBD1	TGCAGTGCTAGAAGGGGGACAGGGGACGGCTACACCTTC	CSARRGTGDGYTF
TRBV7-3	15	few	TRBJ2-1	.	TGTGCCAGCAGCGCTTCACGGGGGGCGGGGAATGAGCAGTTCTTC	CASSASRGAGNEQFF
TRBV6-2/TRBV6-3	16	.	TRBJ2-3	TRBD1	TGTGCCACCAGTTACGAGGGGGCGCGTCTCACAGATACGCAGTATTTT	CATSYEGARLTDTQYF
TRBV5-1	15	.	TRBJ2-3	TRBD1	TGCGCCAGCAGCCGACAGGGATTTTCCACAGATACGCAGTATTTT	CASSRQGFSTDTQYF
TRBV5-6	14	.	TRBJ2-5	.	TGTGCCAGCAGCTTCCTGGGGGACCAAGAGACCCAGTACTTC	CASSFLGDQETQYF
TRBV20-1	15	.	TRBJ2-2	.	TGCAGTGCTAGAGGGTGGACAGCCATCACCGGGGAGCTGTTTTTT	CSARGWTAITGELFF
TRBV12-3/TRBV12-4	13	.	TRBJ1-2	.	TGTGCCAGCAGATTCGGGGGTTCGGATGGCTACACCTTC	CASRFGGSDGYTF
TRBV27	13	.	TRBJ2-2	TRBD2	TGTGCCAGCAGTTTGTCGGGAGGTGGGGAGCTGTTTTTT	CASSLSGGGELFF
TRBV7-9	11	.	TRBJ2-7	.	TGTGCCAGCAGTAACCTGGGGGAGCAGTACTTC	CASSNLGEQYF
TRBV6-1	14	few	TRBJ2-3	.	TGTGCCAGCAGTATGTCAGGGGGCACAGATACGCAGTATTTT	CASSMSGGTDTQYF
TRBV5-1	14	.	TRBJ1-4	.	TGCGCCAGCAGCCTACAGGGTTGGAATGAAAAACTGTTTTTT	CASSLQGWNEKLFF
TRBV5-1	15	.	TRBJ2-2	.	TGCGCCAGCAGCCTACAGGGCGAGCGGACCGGGGAGCTGTTTTTT	CASSLQGERTGELFF
TRBV6-5	13	few	TRBJ1-5	.	TGTGCCAGCAGTTACGGGACCAATCAGCCCCAGCATTTT	CASSYGTNQPQHF
TRBV20-1	18	.	TRBJ1-6	TRBD1	TGCAGTGCTAGAGATCGGAGGCGGGACAGAGGCTATAATTCACCCCTCCACTTT	CSARDRRRDRGYNSPLHF
TRBV6-2/TRBV6-3	11	.	TRBJ2-1	.	TGTGGCAGCAGTTACGTCAATGAGCAGTTCTTC	CGSSYVNEQFF
TRBV7-9	16	few	TRBJ2-1	TRBD2	TGTGCCAGCAGCTTCGGACTAGCGGGGGTCGGCAATGAGCAGTTCTTC	CASSFGLAGVGNEQFF
TRBV15	15	few	TRBJ2-7	.	TGTGCCACCAGCAGAGACGGGTCCGGAGGTGACGAGCAGTACTTC	CATSRDGSGGDEQYF
TRBV9	18	.	TRBJ2-6	TRBD1	TGTGCCAGCAGCCTGGGGACAGGGCATTTCTCTGGGGCCAACGTCCTGACTTTC	CASSLGTGHFSGANVLTF
TRBV5-1	18	.	TRBJ1-3	TRBD1	TGCGCCAGCAGCTTCGACGGGACAGGGATTATACCCCGAAACACCATATATTTT	CASSFDGTGIIPRNTIYF
TRBV5-1	13	.	TRBJ2-1	.	TGCGCCAGCAGCTTGGAAGGGGGATTTGAGCAGTTCTTC	CASSLEGGFEQFF
TRBV5-4	16	few	TRBJ2-3	TRBD1	TGTGCCAGCAGCCTCGCCGGGACAGGGATGGCAGATACGCAGTATTTT	CASSLAGTGMADTQYF
TRBV20-1	15	many	TRBJ2-5	TRBD2	TGCAGTGCTAGAGACCCGGGACTAGCGGGGGAGACCCAGTACTTC	CSARDPGLAGETQYF
TRBV5-4	14	.	TRBJ2-3	.	TGTGCCAGCAGCTTGGCCGAGGCGGGAGATACGCAGTATTTT	CASSLAEAGDTQYF
TRBV10-3	11	.	TRBJ2-5	.	TGTGCCATCAGTGTTAGAGAGACCCAGTACTTC	CAISVRETQYF
TRBV28	13	few	TRBJ1-1	TRBD1	TGTGCCAGCGTCCTACAGGGGGCAACTGAAGCTTTCTTT	CASVLQGATEAFF
TRBV5-5	15	many	TRBJ1-4	TRBD1	TGTGCCAGCAGCTTGACAGGACAGGGGGTCCAAAAACTGTTTTTT	CASSLTGQGVQKLFF
TRBV20-1	13	.	TRBJ2-3	TRBD1	TGCAGTGCCCCGGGACAGGGGAGTGATACGCAGTATTTT	CSAPGQGSDTQYF
TRBV3-1	11	.	TRBJ1-1	.	TGTGCCAGCAGCCGAACCCTCGGGGCTATCTTT	CASSRTLGAIF